This T cell receptor beta chain was identified in a study of siplizumab effects on memory and regulatory T cells. Study observations and caveats: Confirmation that proliferating Tregs from siplizumab cultures had suppressive function was not obtained. Naive T cells apparently outstripped memory cells in diversity and seemed major alloresponse contributors.

Concerning this clone: The antigen is not known.

Each sample yielded around 9.3 x 10^4 assayed TCR templates. Using immunoSEQ multiplex PCR, the repertoire was profiled, and TCRdb retains in-frame clones only, with some absent. The sample contains just over 60,000 clones, roughly 78% of which appear only once. The germline V gene encodes CDR1 SNHLY and CDR2 FYNNEI. The CDR3 covers 17 residues. V gave up 5 bases and J gave up 4 bases; unmatched junction bases: 10. V and J are TRBV2 and TRBJ2-1, with 11 bases identical to TRBD2. The receptor comes from a human donor in good health. Sequenced material: memory CD4+ T cells sorted from blood. CDR3 sequence (DNA): TGTGCCAGCAGTCCACCTTGGCTAGCGGGGGGTTACAATGAGCAGTTCTTC. Translating gives CASSPPWLAGGYNEQFF.